The clone carrying this TCR beta chain was detected many times. Its antigen is still unknown. TCRdb re-derived calls from the 5' RACE reads in MiXCR, one entry per CDR3 protein. The sample has 400,000 to 500,000 distinct CDR3 sequences, roughly an eighth seen once. This specimen comes from a study of identical twins. Regarding the study as a whole: Out-of-frame alpha sequences common to twins exhibited a surplus of low generation probability. A lower insertion count was a feature of abundant cord blood beta clonotypes, with no such feature in memory repertoires. The study reached conclusions through statistical analysis that was cross-sectional, not following the same donors. Because invariant MAIT and iNKT cells could be present, zero-insertion analyses could be partly confounded.

The V segment lost 6 bases and the J segment 3 bases; nucleotides outside the gene matches: 5. Germline V gives CDR1 ENHRY, CDR2 SYGVKD. This CDR3 comprises 16 residues. A further study also used this sample, focusing on yellow fever vaccine responses in identical twins.

The rearrangement uses TRBV10-3 and TRBJ2-3; TRBD2 matches at 14 bases. The sequenced material came from CD4+ T cells sorted from blood. This TCR derives from a woman between 18 and 30 years old in good health. CDR3 in amino acids: CAISEGTSGGTDTQYF. CDR3 DNA sequence: TGTGCCATCAGCGAGGGGACTAGCGGGGGTACAGATACGCAGTATTTT.